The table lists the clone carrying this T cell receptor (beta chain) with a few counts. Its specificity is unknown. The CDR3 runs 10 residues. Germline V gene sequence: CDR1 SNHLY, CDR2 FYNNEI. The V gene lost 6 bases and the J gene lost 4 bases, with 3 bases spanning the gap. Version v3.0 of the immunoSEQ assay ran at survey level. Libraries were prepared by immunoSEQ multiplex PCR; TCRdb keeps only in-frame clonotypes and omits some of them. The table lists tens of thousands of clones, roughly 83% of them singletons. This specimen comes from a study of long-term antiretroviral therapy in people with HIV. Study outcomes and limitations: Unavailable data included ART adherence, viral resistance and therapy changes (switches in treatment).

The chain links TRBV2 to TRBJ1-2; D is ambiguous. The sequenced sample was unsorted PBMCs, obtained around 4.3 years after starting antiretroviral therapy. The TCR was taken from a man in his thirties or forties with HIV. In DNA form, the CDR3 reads TGTGCCAGCAGGACCTATGGCTACACCTTC. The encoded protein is CASRTYGYTF.